The clone carrying this T cell receptor beta chain was seen a handful of times. Its antigen is undetermined. This entry belongs to a study of blood T cells in healthy people across ages. The second PCR ran roughly 6 to 12 cycles with a sample-barcoded 5' primer and J-beta primers. TCRdb ran MiXCR on the 5' RACE reads and lists one entry per CDR3 protein. The profile covers roughly 930,000 distinct CDR3 sequences, with around 48% appearing a single time and under 15% taken by the ten largest. General study points: The fall in TCR beta diversity per million T cells was roughly linear with age.

Each sample yielded at least 5.5 micrograms of PBMC total RNA. Germline V lookup: CDR1 SGDLS, CDR2 YYNGEE. The germline V and J ends were trimmed by 6 bases and 2 bases, with 12 bases remaining between them. The CDR3 contains 13 residues. This clonotype was obtained from a man aged 25 to 40 in good health. V is TRBV9 and J is TRBJ2-7; possibly TRBD1 or TRBD2 for D (5 bases each). Specimen: blood. The CDR3 spells CASNRDGTYEQYF. For the CDR3, the DNA is TGTGCCAGCAACCGGGACGGAACCTACGAGCAGTACTTC.